Sequencing of this T cell receptor (beta chain) was carried out in a study of T cells after posttransplantation cyclophosphamide. Regarding the study as a whole: Skin or GI-infiltrating T cells shared few TRB sequences with blood. Later post-transplant blood repertoires were often dominated by donor CD8+ memory clones.

Germline V CDR1 and CDR2: SGHNT, YYREEE (reference sequence). Trimming removed 5 bases from V and 9 bases from J, with 15 bases in between. This CDR3 is built from 13 residues. In its sample, this clone was seen many times. Its specificity is not known. TCRdb's copy holds only in-frame clones and misses some; the assay was immunoSEQ multiplex PCR. Captured here are 35,000 to 45,000 clones, none seen once; the top ten comprise about 2%. V and J are TRBV5-4 and TRBJ2-1; D is possibly TRBD1 (6 bases). The material sequenced was PBMCs. The source is a man between 35 and 55 years old in good health, CMV-negative, and a related stem cell transplant donor. CDR3 region: CASSYDRQGEQFF. CDR3 DNA sequence: TGTGCCAGCAGTTATGACAGGCAAGGTGAGCAGTTCTTC. Complete variable domain (other parts from reference TRBV5-4 and TRBJ2-1): ETGVTQSPTHLIKTRGQQVTLRCSSQSGHNTVSWYQQALGQGPQFIFQYYREEENGRGNFPPRFSGLQFPNYSSELNVNALELDDSALYLCASSYDRQGEQFFGPGTRLTVL.